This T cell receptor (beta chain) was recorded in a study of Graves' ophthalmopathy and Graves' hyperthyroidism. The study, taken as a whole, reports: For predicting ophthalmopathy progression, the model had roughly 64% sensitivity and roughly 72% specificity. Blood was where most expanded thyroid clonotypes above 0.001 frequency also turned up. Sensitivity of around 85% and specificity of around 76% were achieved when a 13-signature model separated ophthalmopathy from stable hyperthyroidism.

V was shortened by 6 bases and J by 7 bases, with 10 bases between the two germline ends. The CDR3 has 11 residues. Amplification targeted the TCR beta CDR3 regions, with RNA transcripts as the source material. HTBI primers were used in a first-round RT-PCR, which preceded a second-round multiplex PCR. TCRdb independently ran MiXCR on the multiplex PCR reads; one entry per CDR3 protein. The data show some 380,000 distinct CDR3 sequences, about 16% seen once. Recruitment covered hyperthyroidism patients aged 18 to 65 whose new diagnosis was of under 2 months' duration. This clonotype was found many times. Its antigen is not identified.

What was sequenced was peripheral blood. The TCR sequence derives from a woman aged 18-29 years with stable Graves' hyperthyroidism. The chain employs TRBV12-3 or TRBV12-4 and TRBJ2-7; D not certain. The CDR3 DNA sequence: TGTGCCAGCAGCTATCTAGGGGAGCAGTACTTC. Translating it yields CASSYLGEQYF.